One and the same sample provided the 12 T cell receptor beta chains below, sequenced in a study of Tregs in tolerant kidney transplant recipients. Some clones are missing from TCRdb's copy, which holds only in-frame ones; the method was immunoSEQ multiplex PCR. Among about 94,000 clones listed, over 85% were seen once. The sample was CD4+ T cells from blood, taken before the transplant. Receptor source: a human donor who received a combined kidney and bone marrow transplant.

This clone was detected only a few times. This sequence joins TRBV4-3 and TRBJ2-7; TRBD2 agrees at 10 bases. Losses at the gene ends were 3 bases for V and 2 bases for J; bases not matched to a gene: 4. Germline CDR1 LGHNA, CDR2 YSLEER. The CDR3 runs to 15 residues. The CDR3 sequence: CASSHISGGAYEQYF. DNA for the CDR3: TGCGCCAGCAGCCACATAAGCGGGGGGGCCTACGAGCAGTACTTC.

The chain joins TRBV29-1 to TRBJ2-2, with 8 bases lining up with TRBD1. The CDR3 loop spans 13 amino acids. CDR1 is SQVTM and CDR2 is ANQGSEA in the germline V gene. Unmatched junction bases numbered 4, after V lost 4 bases and J lost 6 bases. The CDR3 DNA follows: TGCAGCGTTGGGGCCAGGGGGCCCGGGGAGCTGTTTTTT. It specifies CSVGARGPGELFF.

This clone was observed a single time. The chain uses TRBV29-1 and TRBJ2-7; possibly TRBD1 for D (6 bases). Germline loops: CDR1 SQVTM, CDR2 ANQGSEA. The CDR3 runs 13 residues. V dropped 7 bases and J dropped 3 bases, with 16 bases sitting between them. The CDR3 sequence: CSAQQGFNYEQYF. Here the CDR3 DNA reads TGCAGCGCCCAACAGGGTTTCAACTACGAGCAGTACTTC.

The chain combines TRBV4-2 with TRBJ2-3, with D possibly matching TRBD1 (5 bases). CDR3 size: 15 residues. Trimming cost V 2 bases and J 0 bases, with 9 bases left between them. The germline V gene encodes CDR1 LGHNA and CDR2 YNFKEQ. The CDR3 is CASSQWGGSTDTQYF. The CDR3 DNA follows: TGTGCCAGCAGCCAATGGGGCGGTAGCACAGATACGCAGTATTTT.

The chain employs TRBV7-2 and TRBJ2-5; 13 nucleotides align to TRBD2. Losses at the gene ends were 1 base for V and 4 bases for J; bases not matched to a gene: 6. The CDR3 contains 17 residues. Germline CDR1 and CDR2: SGHTA and FQGNSA. DNA for the CDR3: TGTGCCAGCAGCTTAGAACTAGCGGGAGGGCCCGTAGAGACCCAGTACTTC. This encodes CASSLELAGGPVETQYF.

V is TRBV6-5 and J is TRBJ2-3; no reliable D call. This CDR3 comprises 14 residues. The ends were cut back, 7 bases at V and 1 base at J, with 12 bases in the middle. The germline V gene encodes CDR1 MNHEY and CDR2 SVGAGI. As DNA, the CDR3 is TGTGCCAGCATGAAGCGAGGTGGCACAGATACGCAGTATTTT. Protein: CASMKRGGTDTQYF.

The chain recombines TRBV2 with TRBJ2-3, with TRBD2 matching 8 bases. J gave up 5 bases and V 2 bases, and 6 bases lay outside the gene matches. From germline, CDR1 is SNHLY and CDR2 FYNNEI. CDR3 length: 15 amino acids. The CDR3 protein is CASSEIGGAEDTQYF. CDR3 DNA: TGTGCCAGCAGTGAAATCGGGGGGGCCGAAGATACGCAGTATTTT.

This clone came up a few times. The gene calls are TRBV27 and TRBJ1-3; 7 nucleotides line up with TRBD1. Trimming took 3 bases from V and 4 from J; bases not matched to a gene: 9. This CDR3 is built from 16 residues. The germline gives CDR1 MNHEY, CDR2 SMNVEV (reference sequence). The CDR3 spells CASSLRGQEWGNTIYF. CDR3 nucleotide sequence: TGTGCCAGCAGTTTGAGGGGGCAAGAATGGGGAAACACCATATATTTT.

J is TRBJ2-5 and V is TRBV18, with 9 nucleotides matching TRBD1. This CDR3 contains 14 residues. Trimming cost V 6 bases and J 5 bases; bases outside gene matches: 7. CDR1 and CDR2 (germline): KGHSH, LQKENI. For the CDR3, the DNA is TGTGCCAGCTCCCGCGGACAGGGGAAGGAGACCCAGTACTTC. Translated: CASSRGQGKETQYF.

CDR3 sequence reads: CASSPRWVGGTYEQYF. Here the CDR3 DNA reads TGTGCCAGCAGCCCCCGGTGGGTCGGGGGAACCTACGAGCAGTACTTC. This chain joins TRBV5-5 and TRBJ2-7, with D possibly TRBD2 on 6 matching bases. CDR3 length: 16 amino acids. Germline CDR1 SGHKS, CDR2 YYEKEE (reference sequence). The V gene lost 4 bases and the J gene lost 2 bases, with 19 bases spanning the gap. Full variable domain (remainder filled in from reference TRBV5-5 and TRBJ2-7): DAGVTQSPTHLIKTRGQQVTLRCSPISGHKSVSWYQQVLGQGPQFIFQYYEKEERGRGNFPDRFSARQFPNYSSELNVNALLLGDSALYLCASSPRWVGGTYEQYFGPGTRLTVT.

The table lists this clone with a count of one. V is TRBV11-3 and J is TRBJ2-7; tentatively, D is TRBD2 (7 bases). The CDR3 runs 13 residues. CDR1 SGHNT and CDR2 YENEEA come from the germline V gene. V gave up 10 bases and J gave up 1 base, with 14 bases separating them. The CDR3 is CANPGGFSYEQYF. In DNA form, the CDR3 reads TGTGCCAACCCGGGGGGCTTTTCCTACGAGCAGTACTTC.

The V call is TRBV7-2, the J call TRBJ2-7; 9 positions agree with TRBD1. CDR1 and CDR2 from the germline V gene are SGHTA and FQGNSA. The CDR3 consists of 16 residues. Trimming cost V 8 bases and J 1 base; bases outside gene matches: 12. As DNA, the CDR3 is TGTGCCAGCGGCCAGACCTCCGGGACAGGGTCCTACGAGCAGTACTTC. Its translation is CASGQTSGTGSYEQYF.